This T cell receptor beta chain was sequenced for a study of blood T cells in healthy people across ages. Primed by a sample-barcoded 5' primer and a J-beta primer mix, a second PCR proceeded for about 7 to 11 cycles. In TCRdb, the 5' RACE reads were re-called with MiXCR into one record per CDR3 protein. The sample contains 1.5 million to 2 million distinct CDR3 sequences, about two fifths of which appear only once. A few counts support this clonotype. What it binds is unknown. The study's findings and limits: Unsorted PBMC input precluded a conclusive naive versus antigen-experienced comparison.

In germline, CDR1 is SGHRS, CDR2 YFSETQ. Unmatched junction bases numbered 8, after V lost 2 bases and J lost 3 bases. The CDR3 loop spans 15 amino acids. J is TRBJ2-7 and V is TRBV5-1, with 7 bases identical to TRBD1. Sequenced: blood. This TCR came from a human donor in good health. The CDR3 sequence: CASSLGDSGFYEQYF. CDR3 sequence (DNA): TGCGCCAGCAGCTTAGGGGACAGTGGATTCTACGAGCAGTACTTC.